The rows below give T cell receptor beta chains drawn from one sample of a study of T cells expressing NK-cell markers. TCRdb re-called the 5' RACE reads and shows each CDR3 protein once, DNA omitted. The sample is made up of about 390,000 distinct CDR3 sequences, and the top ten hold about 10% of it. The sample was blood T cells: a sorted CD56 or NKG2C T cell subset, CD4+ or CD8+ T cells, or bulk PBMC T cells (not recorded which). The receptors shown here come from a woman aged 45-60 years in good health. Each CDR3 is given with its conserved first and last residue. Fields, in order: J gene, V gene, CDR3 protein.

>TRBJ2-7|TRBV6-5
CASSYSPGFAYEQYF
>TRBJ2-7|TRBV20-1
CSEPLAGGGEQYF
>TRBJ2-1|TRBV5-6
CASNAPGLAGVNSYNEQFF
>TRBJ1-5|TRBV6-1
CASGGGGEYQPQHF
>TRBJ2-5|TRBV5-4
CASSLYGTETQYF
>TRBJ1-6|TRBV5-1
CANSVDSFSSYNSPLHF
>TRBJ2-1|TRBV10-3
CAHGTTYNEQFF
>TRBJ1-1|TRBV29-1
CSVGGTLNTEAFF
>TRBJ2-1|TRBV11-3
CASSLSGGTDPRWEQFF
>TRBJ1-5|TRBV2
CASSGQPGQGQPQHF
>TRBJ2-2|TRBV5-5
CASSHARLAGGPGGELFF
>TRBJ1-5|TRBV10-3
CAIRPGHNNQPQHF
>TRBJ2-2|TRBV12-3/TRBV12-4
CASSLTGEAGELFF
>TRBJ2-5|TRBV7-7
CASSPAPHFKVQETQYF
>TRBJ2-1|TRBV7-9
CASSTLGAGVSANEQFF
>TRBJ2-1|TRBV19
CASSIKRTSGINEQFF
>TRBJ2-7|TRBV7-9
CASSSRRVPYEQYF
>TRBJ2-5|TRBV24-1
CATSGLTGGVKTQYF
>TRBJ2-3|TRBV5-1
CASSGLGGSDTQYF
>TRBJ1-6|TRBV5-1
CASGVSSPLHF
>TRBJ2-1|TRBV12-3/TRBV12-4
CASSPRGQGVNQNEQFF
>TRBJ2-1|TRBV5-1
CASSFLTGTSGYNEQFF
>TRBJ1-1|TRBV15
CATSRQGTGTPFF
>TRBJ2-4|TRBV12-3/TRBV12-4
CASSSTRRLAARPEYF
>TRBJ1-1|TRBV3-1
CASRQQGMNTEAFF
>TRBJ1-2|TRBV5-6
CASSLMYSGYTF
>TRBJ2-1|TRBV24-1
CATSGGTSTGAEQFF
>TRBJ2-6|TRBV6-2/TRBV6-3
CASSVAGVGSGANVLTF
>TRBJ2-1|TRBV12-3/TRBV12-4
CASSYRTSGGFNEQFF
>TRBJ1-2|TRBV6-5
CASKLHTGTYGYTF
>TRBJ2-1|TRBV28
CASTQGLAGGPHEQFF
>TRBJ2-7|TRBV6-5
CASRKPGFYEQYF
>TRBJ2-3|TRBV5-5
CASNLGPTDTQYF
>TRBJ1-2|TRBV12-3/TRBV12-4
CASSARDYYGYTF
>TRBJ2-3|TRBV12-3/TRBV12-4
CASNYDGGATQYF
>TRBJ2-2|TRBV4-1
CASSQGANTGELFF
>TRBJ1-4|TRBV7-9
CASTGREYEKLFF
>TRBJ2-1|TRBV2
CASSRQGLARNEQFF
>TRBJ1-4|TRBV16
CASSVGDTAPLIEKLFF
>TRBJ2-1|TRBV3-1
CASSQTTDEQFF
>TRBJ1-2|TRBV5-1
CASSLSGQGRGGYTF
>TRBJ1-3|TRBV29-1
CSVGTVAGGGNTIYF